This entry lists 13 T cell receptor beta chains sequenced from one sample in a study of OX40 agonist ivuxolimab in advanced cancers. Sequenced by immunoSEQ multiplex PCR; TCRdb stores in-frame clones only, minus some. The sample has around 65,000 clones; approximately 90% are singletons. Sequenced here: CD4+ or CD8+ T cells sorted from blood, sampled in a trial of the OX40 agonist ivuxolimab. These receptors all stem from an adult with an advanced solid tumor such as melanoma, head and neck, liver or kidney cancer.

This clone appeared once. This chain joins TRBV4-1 and TRBJ1-2; D is uncertain. V was clipped by 2 bases and J by 2 bases, with 3 bases between them. Germline CDR1 and CDR2: MGHRA and YSYEKL. The CDR3 length is 12 residues. The CDR3 reads CASSQPNYGYTF. CDR3 bases: TGCGCCAGCAGCCAACCCAACTATGGCTACACCTTC.

This chain connects TRBV5-1 to TRBJ1-2; 9 bases map to TRBD1. There are 14 residues in the CDR3. Germline values: CDR1 SGHRS, CDR2 YFSETQ. V was clipped by 0 bases and J by 7 bases; unmatched bases: 4. CDR3 region: CASSLGGQGIGYTF. The DNA for the CDR3 is TGCGCCAGCAGCTTGGGGGGACAGGGTATTGGCTACACCTTC.

The chain couples TRBV4-1 to TRBJ2-2; D is tentatively TRBD1 or TRBD2 (5 bases each). From germline, CDR1 is MGHRA and CDR2 YSYEKL. The V end lost 0 bases, the J end lost 1 base, and 18 bases lay between the germline ends. The length of the CDR3 is 19 residues. CDR3 sequence reads: CASSQDRRRGPGNTGELFF. The CDR3 bases are TGCGCCAGCAGCCAAGATCGAAGACGGGGACCGGGGAACACCGGGGAGCTGTTTTTT.

As concerns this clone: The sample has other DNA sequences that encode this CDR3 too. This chain links TRBV10-2 with TRBJ2-5, with D tentatively TRBD2 (5 bases). There are 15 residues in the CDR3. Germline V gene data show CDR1 as WSHSY and CDR2 as SAAADI. The ends were cut back, 6 bases at V and 4 bases at J, with 18 bases in the middle. The CDR3 loop reads CASSGDGFGVETQYF. The CDR3 nucleotides read TGCGCCAGCAGCGGAGATGGGTTCGGGGTAGAGACCCAGTACTTC.

The chain combines TRBV2 with TRBJ2-5, with TRBD1 matching 7 bases. Trimming cost V 1 base and J 6 bases; bases outside gene matches: 2. This CDR3 contains 13 residues. The germline gives CDR1 SNHLY, CDR2 FYNNEI. The CDR3 protein is CASSEGQGQTQYF. DNA of the CDR3: TGTGCCAGCAGTGAAGGACAGGGTCAGACCCAGTACTTC.

V gene TRBV28 combines with J gene TRBJ1-1; tentative D call: TRBD1 (5 bases). Germline V CDR1 and CDR2: MDHEN, SYDVKM. CDR3 length: 15 residues. Trimming stripped 7 bases from V and 2 bases from J, with 17 bases between. The DNA for the CDR3 is TGTGCCAGCACCCTTAGGCAGGGATTTAACACTGAAGCTTTCTTT. It yields the protein CASTLRQGFNTEAFF.

J is TRBJ1-5 and V is TRBV4-1, with D perhaps TRBD1 (5 bases). CDR1 is MGHRA and CDR2 is YSYEKL in the germline V gene. The CDR3 runs 16 residues. V was trimmed by 4 bases and J by 3 bases, leaving 16 bases between them. CDR3 nucleotide sequence: TGCGCCAGCAGCCCGTTCCGGGACGAGGCCAATCAGCCCCAGCATTTT. This gives the protein CASSPFRDEANQPQHF.

The chain links TRBV9 to TRBJ2-3; 8 nucleotides align to TRBD2. The CDR3 has 13 amino acids. Germline V gives CDR1 SGDLS, CDR2 YYNGEE. The V segment lost 6 bases and the J segment 3 bases; nucleotides outside the gene matches: 3. CDR3 in amino acids: CASTGGRTDTQYF. CDR3 coding DNA: TGTGCCAGCACGGGCGGGAGGACAGATACGCAGTATTTT. Together with reference TRBV9 and TRBJ2-3, the CDR3 gives the full variable domain: DSGVTQTPKHLITATGQRVTLRCSPRSGDLSVYWYQQSLDQGLQFLIQYYNGEERAKGNILERFSAQQFPDLHSELNLSSLELGDSALYFCASTGGRTDTQYFGPGTRLTVL.

This rearrangement joins TRBV5-1 to TRBJ2-5, with unresolved D. The germline gives CDR1 SGHRS, CDR2 YFSETQ. This CDR3 region has 14 residues. Trimming took off 0 bases at V and 0 bases at J, with 6 bases between the two ends. DNA of the CDR3: TGCGCCAGCAGCTTGGTTGGCAACCAAGAGACCCAGTACTTC. This codes for CASSLVGNQETQYF.

This sequence joins TRBV6-5 and TRBJ2-1; 7 bases are a match to TRBD2. Germline V gene data show CDR1 as MNHEY and CDR2 as SVGAGI. CDR3 length: 14 residues. The V segment lost 6 bases and the J segment 4 bases; nucleotides outside the gene matches: 6. The CDR3: CASRTDSGYNEQFF. The DNA for the CDR3 is TGTGCCAGCAGGACGGATAGCGGGTACAATGAGCAGTTCTTC.

The chain links TRBV11-2 to TRBJ1-2; weak D call: TRBD1 (5 bases). Trimming left V 5 bases short and J 8 bases short, with 12 bases between. Germline assignment: CDR1 SGHAT and CDR2 FQNNGV. This CDR3 comprises 12 residues. The CDR3 is CASSGEWGGYTF. The CDR3 DNA sequence: TGTGCCAGCAGCGGAGAATGGGGGGGCTACACCTTC.

This clone was observed a single time. The chain has TRBV23-1 and TRBJ2-5; a possible D gene is TRBD1 (6 bases). TRBV23-1 is designated an ORF whose function remains uncertain. The length of the CDR3 is 16 residues. Trimming shortened V by 3 bases and J by 1 base, and 15 bases separated the two germline ends. The DNA of the CDR3 is TGCGCCAGCAGTCATCCGGGACAAAGGGTCCAAGAGACCCAGTACTTC. This encodes CASSHPGQRVQETQYF.

The J gene is TRBJ2-1, the V gene TRBV5-4, with TRBD2 as a possible D gene (6 bases). The CDR3 has 15 amino acids. The V and J ends lost 0 bases and 9 bases respectively, with 16 bases between them. Germline CDR1 is SGHNT and CDR2 is YYREEE (reference sequence). CDR3 protein: CASSLAGREGGEQFF. CDR3 in DNA: TGTGCCAGCAGCTTGGCGGGGCGAGAGGGAGGTGAGCAGTTCTTC. The variable domain in full, with the rest retrieved from reference TRBV5-4 and TRBJ2-1, is ETGVTQSPTHLIKTRGQQVTLRCSSQSGHNTVSWYQQALGQGPQFIFQYYREEENGRGNFPPRFSGLQFPNYSSELNVNALELDDSALYLCASSLAGREGGEQFFGPGTRLTVL.